Sequencing of this TCR beta chain was carried out in a study of blood T cell repertoires in COVID-19 (dated by TCRdb to between 2020 and 2021). At the level of the whole study: Samples from collaborators originated in the United States, Italy and Spain and spanned both the acute and convalescent phases of COVID-19. The dataset comprised deeply sampled blood TCRbeta repertoires from subjects exposed to, actively infected with, or recovered from COVID-19. A freely available public database, intended as a resource for researchers studying the immune response to SARS-CoV-2, is where the repertoires were released. Where HLA class I and class II types were available, the types were taken from metadata supplied by the sample provider, not from assay-based typing. Nearly every sample came with metadata listing a de-identified subject ID, COVID-19 status, age in years and sex. The samples were drawn from two sources: the first 160 participants of the ongoing ImmuneRACE study, and fewer than 1,500 subjects contributed by 6 global collaborators. The prospective study material was composed of cDNA or gDNA derived from T cells, B-cell-depleted T cells, or PBMCs.

Germline trimming: 3 bases from V, 4 bases from J; junction bases outside gene matches: 2. Via the germline V gene, CDR1 is MDHEN and CDR2 SYDVKM. There are 13 amino acids in the CDR3, from cysteine to phenylalanine inclusive. Just the 39-base CDR3 DNA is kept, in frame starting at base 1. Collaborating institutions collected whole blood in K2EDTA tubes following their own protocols. For TCRbeta analysis, collaborator samples were shipped as frozen whole blood, as isolated PBMCs, or as DNA extracted from either sample type. Study-level results and caveats: The quantity of clinical and demographic metadata differed by source and by participant and was supplied without curation.

TCRbeta CDR3 regions were amplified from genomic DNA by means of the immunoSEQ Assay, a bias-controlled multiplex PCR. Regarding the original processing steps: The number of nucleated cells in each sample was estimated by amplification of reference gene primers within the assay. To quantify the absolute abundance of each unique TCRbeta CDR3 rearrangement, sequence reads were collapsed and filtered. For each sample, productive Simpson clonality was calculated by taking the square root of Simpson's diversity index across productive rearrangements. In TCRdb, the immuneACCESS table is reduced to in-frame sequences with V and J assigned. These tables do not hold every clone; where another copy was compared, an unresolved V gene accounts for under half, and the others remain unexplained. V and J calls and clone size are as listed in that table; D and trimming were resolved from the DNA. Counted in this sample were about 240,000 clones; about 80% of them appeared once. The top ten clones comprise approximately 9.4% of the sample.

About this clone: Its target antigen remains unknown. Within one base of it there is no much larger clone, and no base qualities were kept.

This clonotype was sampled from a woman of 80 years or more with acute or convalescent COVID-19. The chain is assembled from TRBV28 and TRBJ2-5, with TRBD1 identical over 7 junction bases. Sequencing was done on a sample of peripheral blood. The CDR3 region has the sequence CASSLGQPETQYF. Here is the DNA: TGTGCCAGCAGTTTGGGACAGCCAGAGACCCAGTACTTC.